This TCR beta chain emerged from a study of blood T cell repertoires in COVID-19. For the study at large: The cDNA or gDNA used as material had been derived from T cells, B-cell-depleted T cells, or PBMCs.

V dropped 6 bases and J dropped 5 bases, with 14 bases sitting between them. The germline CDR1 and CDR2 sequences are MDHEN and SYDVKM. The CDR3 has 14 residues. In the source study's methods: Amplified reference gene primers provided the basis for estimating nucleated cell counts. The assay was immunoSEQ multiplex PCR, and TCRdb's table has in-frame clones only and misses some. V and J calls and clone size are copied from that table; D and trimming were computed from the DNA. The profile shows approximately 190,000 clones, around nine tenths of them singletons. The rearrangement uses TRBV28 and TRBJ1-5; the D gene is possibly TRBD1 (6 bases). Sequencing input: peripheral blood. The sequence came from a woman between 40 and 55 years old who had recovered from COVID-19. The CDR3: CASRGTTRDQPQHF. The CDR3 DNA reads as TGTGCCAGCAGGGGGACAACTCGGGATCAGCCCCAGCATTTT.